This T cell receptor (beta chain) was sequenced for a study of T cell responses to AZD1222 COVID-19 vaccine. At the level of the study: The study pooled second doses at about 4 or about 12 weeks. Study results and caveats: Scientists sampled the repertoires only once the peak T cell response had passed. Among the donors, most were white British and more were female, and clonal diversity was possibly underestimated. Elevations in Spike-specific TCR breadth and depth followed administration of two AZD1222 doses.

Details on this clone: Its antigen is undetermined.

This CDR3 has 14 residues. V shed 5 bases, J shed 2 bases, and the junction held 5 bases outside the gene matches. CDR1 is MDHEN and CDR2 is SYDVKM in the germline V gene. Sequencing was performed with immunoSEQ multiplex PCR; in TCRdb, only in-frame clones are kept and a portion is missing. Found here are roughly 96,000 clones, 90% of them singletons; the top ten hold approximately 30%. This TCR came from an adult in good health. The chain is built from TRBV28 and TRBJ1-2, with 7 bases matching TRBD1. Source: peripheral blood, taken on day 0 of AZD1222 vaccination. For the CDR3, the DNA is TGTGCCAGCAGTCTAGAACAGGGGAACTATGGCTACACCTTC. Amino acids: CASSLEQGNYGYTF.